Shown below are 21 T cell receptor beta chains from a single sample sequenced in a study of tumor-infiltrating lymphocytes in localized non-small cell lung cancer. Assay: immunoSEQ multiplex PCR; the TCRdb copy retains only in-frame clones and omits some. This repertoire shows fewer than 15,000 clones, more than 75% found once; its top ten account for less than 20%. The sample was uninvolved lung tissue not adjacent to the tumor. The source of these receptors is a human donor with non-small cell lung cancer.

CDR3 protein: CATSRGGLEVEQFF. In nucleotides, the CDR3 is TGTGCCACCAGCAGAGGGGGACTAGAGGTTGAGCAGTTCTTC. The J gene is TRBJ2-1, the V gene TRBV15; 8 bases align to TRBD2. The CDR3 is 14 residues long. Germline V gene data show CDR1 as LNHNV and CDR2 as YYDKDF (reference sequence). The V gene end was trimmed by 1 base and the J gene end by 9 bases; junction bases not matched to a gene: 5. Complete variable domain (other parts from reference TRBV15 and TRBJ2-1): DAMVIQNPRYQVTQFGKPVTLSCSQTLNHNVMYWYQQKSSQAPKLLFHYYDKDFNNEADTPDNFQSRRPNTSFCFLDIRSPGLGDTAMYLCATSRGGLEVEQFFGPGTRLTVL.

The table lists this clone with a few counts. The genes are TRBV30 and TRBJ2-1, with D possibly being TRBD1 (7 bases). V lost 0 bases to trimming and J lost 9 bases, with 9 bases between them. CDR1 is GTSNPN, CDR2 SVGIG, per germline (reference sequence). The CDR3 runs 12 residues. The CDR3 nucleotides are TGTGCCTGGAGTGTCCAGGGGGGTGAGCAGTTCTTC. Translation: CAWSVQGGEQFF.

The rearrangement uses TRBV15 and TRBJ1-1; D perhaps matches TRBD1 (5 bases). V lost 3 bases to trimming and J lost 0 bases, with 11 bases between them. The CDR3 runs 15 residues. Germline CDR1 is LNHNV and CDR2 is YYDKDF (reference sequence). The CDR3 nucleotides read TGTGCCACCAGCAGCGGGGCGCTCGTGAACACTGAAGCTTTCTTT. The encoded protein is CATSSGALVNTEAFF.

The gene calls are TRBV30 and TRBJ1-2; D remains ambiguous. With 3 bases removed from V and 3 bases from J, the gap between germline ends came to 26 bases. The CDR3 covers 18 residues. CDR1 is GTSNPN, CDR2 SVGIG, per germline (reference sequence). CDR3 in DNA: TGTGCCTGGAGCGGACTCTTTGCCGGGAGCCTACCAGACTATGGCTACACCTTC. Translating it yields CAWSGLFAGSLPDYGYTF.

The V and J genes are TRBV6-1 and TRBJ1-5; a possible D gene is TRBD1 (6 bases). V dropped 5 bases and J dropped 7 bases, with 12 bases sitting between them. Germline-derived CDR1 and CDR2 are MNHNS and SASEGT. The CDR3 spans 13 residues. The CDR3 loop is CASSRGSVQPQHF. Written as DNA, the CDR3 is TGTGCCAGCAGTAGGGGGTCGGTGCAGCCCCAGCATTTT.

V and J are TRBV7-3 and TRBJ1-1, with a tentative D call TRBD1 (5 bases). V was shortened by 2 bases and J by 5 bases, with 12 bases between the two germline ends. Germline CDR1 reads SGHTA; CDR2 reads FQGTGA. CDR3 length: 14 amino acids. The DNA of the CDR3 is TGTGCCAGCAGCTTACGGGGGGGACCGACTGAAGCTTTCTTT. Amino acids: CASSLRGGPTEAFF.

This sequence joins TRBV7-8 and TRBJ2-7; D unclear. CDR1 is SGHVS and CDR2 is FQNEAQ in the germline V gene. Trimming stripped 3 bases from V and 4 bases from J, with 10 bases between. The CDR3 is made up of 13 amino acids. CDR3 residues: CASSFRIEYEQYF. CDR3 nucleotide sequence: TGTGCCAGCAGCTTTCGGATCGAATACGAGCAGTACTTC.

This clone was recorded once. V usage is TRBV6-4 and J usage is TRBJ1-1, with 7 bases lining up with TRBD1. This CDR3 has 14 amino acids. With V trimmed by 4 bases and J by 4 bases, 6 bases remained unmatched. CDR1 is MRHNA and CDR2 is SNTAGT in the germline V gene. CDR3 bases: TGTGCCAGCAGTGCGACAGGGAGGGCCACTGAAGCTTTCTTT. As protein: CASSATGRATEAFF.

The V call is TRBV2, the J call TRBJ2-1; a weak D match, TRBD2 (6 bases). The CDR3 loop spans 15 amino acids. Trimming took off 10 bases at V and 9 bases at J, with 25 bases between the two ends. Germline V gives CDR1 SNHLY, CDR2 FYNNEI. CDR3 coding DNA: TGTGCCACCATCGGGGAGGACTGGCCACTTGGTGAGCAGTTCTTC. Protein product: CATIGEDWPLGEQFF.

The chain employs TRBV9 and TRBJ1-1; no definite D call. The germline gives CDR1 SGDLS, CDR2 YYNGEE. The CDR3 consists of 13 residues. Trimming left V 3 bases short and J 4 bases short, with 10 bases between. The DNA of the CDR3 is TGTGCCAGCAGCGCCTCCGGATTCACTGAAGCTTTCTTT. Translation gives CASSASGFTEAFF.

The CDR3 loop reads CASSYKGASGNTIYF. The CDR3 region has the DNA TGTGCCAGCAGTTACAAAGGGGCCTCTGGAAACACCATATATTTT. The chain recombines TRBV6-6 with TRBJ1-3, with D perhaps TRBD1 (5 bases). CDR1 is MNHNY and CDR2 is SVGAGI in the germline V gene (reference sequence). The CDR3 spans 15 residues. V lost 2 bases and J lost 0, with 8 bases in between.

This chain links TRBV7-6 with TRBJ1-2; perhaps TRBD1 as D (6 bases). The V end lost 5 bases, the J end lost 4 bases, and 8 bases lay between the germline ends. The CDR3 runs to 12 residues. The germline gives CDR1 SGHVS, CDR2 FNYEAQ. The CDR3 DNA reads as TGTGCCAGCAGCCAACAGGGCTATGGCTACACCTTC. Translation gives CASSQQGYGYTF.

This chain uses TRBV29-1 with TRBJ2-1; the D gene is possibly TRBD2 (7 bases). CDR1 is SQVTM and CDR2 is ANQGSEA in the germline V gene. Trimming left V 3 bases short and J 1 base short, with 19 bases between. The CDR3 is 17 residues long. CDR3 in amino acids: CSVEVSRGRGSYNEQFF. The CDR3 DNA reads as TGCAGCGTTGAGGTGTCGCGGGGGCGCGGGTCCTACAATGAGCAGTTCTTC.

The CDR3 spells CASSRYTAGVTEAFF. CDR3 in DNA: TGTGCCAGCAGTCGATACACGGCTGGGGTCACTGAAGCTTTCTTT. The chain has TRBV6-5 and TRBJ1-1; D call uncertain. Per the germline V gene, CDR1 is MNHEY and CDR2 is SVGAGI. Trimming pared 5 bases from V and 4 bases from J, leaving 17 bases between. CDR3 length: 15 amino acids.

The chain uses TRBV4-1 and TRBJ2-7, with 16 bases lining up with TRBD2. V trimming: 4 bases; J trimming: 12 bases; junction bases outside the gene matches: 3. The CDR3 has 13 residues. Germline-derived CDR1 and CDR2 are MGHRA and YSYEKL. The CDR3, as DNA: TGCGCCAGCAGCCTCGGGACTAGCGGGAGGGCGTACTTC. This gives the protein CASSLGTSGRAYF.

J is TRBJ2-7 and V is TRBV4-3; D is unclear. Trimming removed 1 base at V and 9 bases at J, with 13 bases between. The germline V gene has CDR1 LGHNA and CDR2 YSLEER. CDR3 length: 13 amino acids. The CDR3: CASSQAEGLRQYF. CDR3 DNA: TGCGCCAGCAGCCAAGCCGAAGGGCTCAGGCAGTACTTC.

The rearrangement joins TRBV4-1 to TRBJ2-7; 8 nucleotides line up with TRBD1. This CDR3 spans 15 amino acids. The V gene end was trimmed by 4 bases and the J gene end by 1 base; junction bases not matched to a gene: 6. Germline CDR1 MGHRA, CDR2 YSYEKL. CDR3 sequence: CASSLGQGLSYEQYF. CDR3 sequence (DNA): TGCGCCAGCAGCCTCGGACAGGGCTTATCCTACGAGCAGTACTTC.

The V call is TRBV4-1, the J call TRBJ2-2, with TRBD2 matching over 10 bases. The J segment lost 3 bases and the V segment lost 4 bases, leaving 11 bases of the junction unmatched. This CDR3 comprises 18 residues. In germline, CDR1 is MGHRA, CDR2 YSYEKL. Written as DNA, the CDR3 is TGCGCCAGCAGCCTGATGAATCCGGGACTAGCGTACACCGGGGAGCTGTTTTTT. It is translated as CASSLMNPGLAYTGELFF.

The chain carries TRBV6-5 and TRBJ2-2; D uncertain. Trimming cost V 2 bases and J 0 bases, with 4 bases left between them. This CDR3 spans 14 amino acids. Germline CDR1 MNHEY, CDR2 SVGAGI. The chain's CDR3 is CASSYIPNTGELFF. The CDR3, as DNA: TGTGCCAGCAGTTACATCCCGAACACCGGGGAGCTGTTTTTT.

This chain uses TRBV30 with TRBJ1-5, with TRBD1 matching over 8 bases. CDR1 is GTSNPN, CDR2 SVGIG, per germline (reference sequence). V was clipped by 3 bases and J by 5 bases; unmatched bases: 9. This CDR3 comprises 15 residues. CDR3: CAWSTGQGQYQPQHF. In DNA form, the CDR3 reads TGTGCCTGGAGCACCGGACAGGGACAATATCAGCCCCAGCATTTT.

This chain links TRBV5-1 with TRBJ1-2; D remains ambiguous. Germline lookup yields CDR1 SGHRS and CDR2 YFSETQ. Trimming left V 0 bases short and J 3 bases short, with 9 bases between. The CDR3 has 14 residues. The DNA of the CDR3 is TGCGCCAGCAGCTTGGCTGGGGATGACTATGGCTACACCTTC. It encodes CASSLAGDDYGYTF.